Listed here are 26 T cell receptor beta chains from one sample, sequenced in a study of blood T cell repertoires in COVID-19. The repertoire was sequenced with immunoSEQ multiplex PCR; TCRdb's copy has only in-frame clones and lacks some. The repertoire includes a few hundred thousand clones, approximately 78% of them detected once, and around 8% sits in the top ten. The sample taken for sequencing was peripheral blood. These TCRs come from a woman aged 80 or older with COVID-19, enrolled during active disease.

This clone was detected only once. Here the CDR3 reads CAWGAGQETQYF. DNA for the CDR3: TGTGCCTGGGGAGCGGGACAAGAGACCCAGTACTTC. The chain links TRBV30 to TRBJ2-5, with 7 bases lining up with TRBD2. Germline V gene lookup returns CDR1 GTSNPN and CDR2 SVGIG (reference sequence). V was pared by 5 bases and J by 2 bases, with 2 bases of the junction left unmatched. CDR3 length: 12 residues.

This clone has a count of ten or more. The V call is TRBV3-1 (or the pseudogene TRBV3-2), the J call TRBJ2-7, with a possible D match to TRBD1 (6 bases). Germline V gene data show CDR1 as LGHDT and CDR2 as YNNKEL (reference sequence). V dropped 6 bases and J dropped 0 bases, with 12 bases sitting between them. This CDR3 is built from 14 residues. DNA of the CDR3: TGTGCCAGCAGAGATACAGGGAGCTCCTACGAGCAGTACTTC. Translation gives CASRDTGSSYEQYF.

Within the sample, this clone is medium-sized. This chain joins TRBV6-2 or TRBV6-3 and TRBJ1-1, with a possible D match to TRBD1 (6 bases). From germline, CDR1 is MNHEY and CDR2 SVGEGT. CDR3 length: 15 residues. Trimming took off 6 bases at V and 5 bases at J, with 19 bases between the two ends. CDR3 protein: CASSPTVRGGTEAFF. CDR3 DNA: TGTGCCAGCAGCCCTACAGTAAGAGGGGGAACTGAAGCTTTCTTT.

The chain has TRBV28 and TRBJ1-6, with D possibly matching TRBD1 (5 bases). The CDR3 is 14 residues long. Deletions cut 7 bases from V and 9 bases from J, with 16 bases between. Per the germline V gene, CDR1 is MDHEN and CDR2 is SYDVKM. In nucleotides, the CDR3 is TGTGCCAGCATGTCACAGGCGGTGGGTTCACCCCTCCACTTT. It yields the protein CASMSQAVGSPLHF.

The chain carries TRBV6-5 and TRBJ1-2, with D possibly matching TRBD1 (5 bases). The CDR3 runs to 14 residues. Per the germline V gene, CDR1 is MNHEY and CDR2 is SVGAGI. Trimming removed 0 bases at V and 2 bases at J, with 7 bases between. This CDR3 reads CASSYSAGNYGYTF. The CDR3 DNA sequence: TGTGCCAGCAGTTACTCCGCAGGGAACTATGGCTACACCTTC.

The genes are TRBV18 and TRBJ1-2; no definite D call. V was shortened by 2 bases and J by 8 bases, with 9 bases between the two germline ends. The CDR3 sequence is 12 residues long. Germline V gene lookup returns CDR1 KGHSH and CDR2 LQKENI. The CDR3 DNA reads TGTGCCAGCTCACCAGAGGGTGTCGGCTACACCTTC. It encodes CASSPEGVGYTF.

CDR3 sequence reads: CASSQGVAYSGNTIYF. For the CDR3, the DNA is TGCGCCAGCAGCCAAGGAGTAGCCTACTCTGGAAACACCATATATTTT. The chain is built from TRBV4-1 and TRBJ1-3; D gene ambiguous. Germline V gene lookup returns CDR1 MGHRA and CDR2 YSYEKL. Trimming shortened V by 1 base and J by 0 bases, and 10 bases separated the two germline ends. The CDR3 length is 16 residues.

The chain couples TRBV30 to TRBJ2-3; 7 nucleotides agree with TRBD1. The trim removed 2 bases at V and 2 bases at J, leaving 4 bases unmatched. Germline V gene lookup returns CDR1 GTSNPN and CDR2 SVGIG (reference sequence). The CDR3 covers 14 residues. CDR3 region: CAWSTGEDTDTQYF. The CDR3 DNA is TGTGCCTGGAGTACAGGGGAAGACACAGATACGCAGTATTTT.

V gene TRBV5-1 combines with J gene TRBJ2-3; D ambiguous. Trimming took off 1 base at V and 2 bases at J, with 8 bases between the two ends. Germline assignment: CDR1 SGHRS and CDR2 YFSETQ. This CDR3 is built from 14 residues. The CDR3 here is CASSLSTTTDTQYF. The CDR3 region has the DNA TGCGCCAGCAGCTTGAGTACTACCACAGATACGCAGTATTTT.

The chain is built from TRBV5-1 and TRBJ1-2; 8 bases line up with TRBD1. Germline CDR1 and CDR2: SGHRS and YFSETQ. The CDR3 consists of 13 residues. V dropped 0 bases and J dropped 7; count of bases not matched to a gene: 2. The CDR3 loop reads CASSLVTGGGYTF. The DNA for the CDR3 is TGCGCCAGCAGCTTGGTCACAGGGGGTGGCTACACCTTC.

The chain has TRBV9 and TRBJ2-3; D is perhaps TRBD2 (7 bases). The CDR3 is 16 residues long. V was shortened by 7 bases and J by 1 base, with 19 bases between the two germline ends. Germline assignment: CDR1 SGDLS and CDR2 YYNGEE. The DNA for the CDR3 is TGTGCCAGCTCACCCAACCCGGGGGGCGGCACAGATACGCAGTATTTT. Amino acid sequence: CASSPNPGGGTDTQYF.

The rearrangement links TRBV5-4 to TRBJ1-1, with unresolved D. Trimming left V 4 bases short and J 5 bases short, with 12 bases between. Per germline, CDR1 SGHNT and CDR2 YYREEE (reference sequence). CDR3 length: 13 residues. CDR3 sequence (DNA): TGTGCCAGCAGCGGCGTAGGGAGGACTGAAGCTTTCTTT. Residues: CASSGVGRTEAFF.

There are a few counts of this clone. The chain uses TRBV30 and TRBJ1-1, with 9 bases matching TRBD1. Germline values: CDR1 GTSNPN, CDR2 SVGIG (reference sequence). The J segment lost 8 bases and the V segment lost 5 bases, leaving 0 bases of the junction unmatched. The CDR3 totals 10 residues. In DNA form, the CDR3 reads TGTGCCTGGGGACAGGGGGAAGCTTTCTTT. Protein: CAWGQGEAFF.

This sequence joins TRBV3-1 (or the pseudogene TRBV3-2) and TRBJ2-5; the match to TRBD1 covers 11 bases. CDR1 is LGHDT, CDR2 YNNKEL, per germline (reference sequence). The CDR3 length is 16 residues. V was pared by 1 base and J by 6 bases, with 7 bases of the junction left unmatched. CDR3: CASSQGGQGGLKTQYF. The CDR3 DNA sequence: TGTGCCAGCAGCCAAGGGGGACAGGGGGGCTTGAAGACCCAGTACTTC.

This clone has only a few counts. The V call is TRBV30, the J call TRBJ2-1; 11 nucleotides align to TRBD2. Trimming took 4 bases from V and 9 from J; bases not matched to a gene: 11. Germline lookup yields CDR1 GTSNPN and CDR2 SVGIG (reference sequence). There are 15 residues in the CDR3. The CDR3 reads CAWTPKVAGGGEQFF. The CDR3 coding sequence is TGTGCCTGGACCCCTAAGGTAGCGGGGGGGGGTGAGCAGTTCTTC.

The chain employs TRBV3-1 (or the pseudogene TRBV3-2) and TRBJ2-2; D might be TRBD1 (5 bases). Germline V gives CDR1 LGHDT, CDR2 YNNKEL (reference sequence). This CDR3 spans 17 amino acids. Trimming pared 4 bases from V and 5 bases from J, leaving 20 bases between. The CDR3 loop reads CASSLLRGGRVTGELFF. CDR3 DNA: TGTGCCAGCAGCCTCTTAAGAGGCGGCAGGGTGACCGGGGAGCTGTTTTTT.

The rearrangement joins TRBV5-1 to TRBJ1-4, with 7 bases fitting TRBD1. V dropped 3 bases and J dropped 3; count of bases not matched to a gene: 5. There are 15 residues in the CDR3. Germline CDR1 SGHRS, CDR2 YFSETQ. CDR3 coding DNA: TGCGCCAGCAGCTCCACCGGGACAGCTAATGAAAAACTGTTTTTT. It is translated as CASSSTGTANEKLFF.

The rearrangement uses TRBV5-1 and TRBJ2-5; TRBD2 matches at 8 bases. CDR3 size: 17 residues. V shed 0 bases and J 2 bases; nucleotides not matched to a gene: 9. CDR1 and CDR2 from the germline V gene are SGHRS and YFSETQ. CDR3 in amino acids: CASSLGGVAGPQETQYF. CDR3 nucleotides: TGCGCCAGCAGCTTGGGTGGGGTAGCGGGACCTCAAGAGACCCAGTACTTC.

The chain is built from TRBV19 and TRBJ1-2, with D maybe TRBD1 (5 bases). Germline V gene lookup returns CDR1 LNHDA and CDR2 SQIVND (reference sequence). This CDR3 spans 16 amino acids. V was cut by 3 bases and J by 7 bases, with 21 bases left in between. The CDR3 DNA reads as TGTGCCAGTAGTATCAAGCGTGGGGCAGGATTAGGTGGCTACACCTTC. Amino acids: CASSIKRGAGLGGYTF.

This clone was recorded only once. This chain links TRBV6-5 with TRBJ2-2; 7 bases map to TRBD1. Germline CDR1 MNHEY, CDR2 SVGAGI. V lost 6 bases and J lost 5; bases outside the gene matches: 6. This CDR3 region has 14 residues. The CDR3 loop reads CASRNRGWTGELFF. As DNA, the CDR3 is TGTGCCAGCAGAAACAGGGGTTGGACCGGGGAGCTGTTTTTT.

This chain connects TRBV4-1 to TRBJ2-1, with 7 bases that match TRBD2. The junction had 7 bases not matched to a gene; V was cut back by 4 bases and J by 13 bases. The CDR3 totals 12 residues. Germline lookup yields CDR1 MGHRA and CDR2 YSYEKL. CDR3 DNA: TGCGCCAGCAGCCCGCGGGAGCGATTACAGTTCTTC. Translated, it gives CASSPRERLQFF.

The V and J genes are TRBV7-2 and TRBJ2-3; TRBD2 agrees at 8 bases. V was pared by 7 bases and J by 1 base, with 7 bases of the junction left unmatched. CDR1 is SGHTA and CDR2 is FQGNSA in the germline V gene. CDR3 length: 15 residues. CDR3 protein: CASKQAGAGTDTQYF. The DNA for the CDR3 is TGTGCCAGCAAACAAGCGGGAGCAGGCACAGATACGCAGTATTTT.

This chain connects TRBV4-1 to TRBJ2-2; 8 bases agree with TRBD1. Unmatched junction bases numbered 8, after V lost 4 bases and J lost 7 bases. Germline loops: CDR1 MGHRA, CDR2 YSYEKL. The CDR3 has 15 residues. This CDR3 is CASSPGQGGGGELFF. DNA of the CDR3: TGCGCCAGCAGCCCAGGACAGGGAGGAGGCGGGGAGCTGTTTTTT.

The rearrangement joins TRBV11-2 to TRBJ1-1, with 9 bases fitting TRBD1. V lost 1 base to trimming and J lost 11 bases; unmatched junction nucleotides: 5. Germline V gene sequence: CDR1 SGHAT, CDR2 FQNNGV. This CDR3 has 13 amino acids. CDR3 loop: CASSLGRDRDAFF. The CDR3 DNA reads as TGTGCCAGCAGCTTAGGGAGGGACAGGGACGCTTTCTTT.

The chain is built from TRBV3-1 (or the pseudogene TRBV3-2) and TRBJ2-2, with D hard to call. The CDR3 runs 13 residues. CDR1 and CDR2 from the germline V gene are LGHDT and YNNKEL (reference sequence). V was trimmed by 4 bases and J by 5 bases, leaving 8 bases between them. The CDR3 region is CASSPLSTGELFF. In DNA, the CDR3 is TGTGCCAGCAGCCCCCTCTCTACCGGGGAGCTGTTTTTT.

This chain joins TRBV27 and TRBJ2-1; possible D gene TRBD1, 5 bases. Germline V gene sequence: CDR1 MNHEY, CDR2 SMNVEV (reference sequence). CDR3 size: 13 residues. V was cut by 2 bases and J by 6 bases, with 8 bases left in between. The CDR3 loop is CASSLARVNEQFF. CDR3 bases: TGTGCCAGCAGTTTAGCCAGGGTCAATGAGCAGTTCTTC.